The 22 T cell receptor beta chains below all came from one sample that was sequenced in a study of blood T cell repertoires in COVID-19. The repertoire was sequenced with immunoSEQ multiplex PCR; TCRdb's copy has only in-frame clones and lacks some. The sample holds under 350,000 clones; roughly 88% are singletons and the top ten take approximately 11%. Material: peripheral blood. Source of these receptors: a woman in her seventies with acute or convalescent COVID-19.

The chain carries TRBV7-9 and TRBJ2-3; 10 bases match TRBD2. The CDR3 covers 15 residues. Germline V gene sequence: CDR1 SEHNR, CDR2 FQNEAQ (reference sequence). Unmatched junction bases numbered 7, after V lost 5 bases and J lost 5 bases. The CDR3 here is CASSAASGGGDTQYF. DNA of the CDR3: TGTGCCAGCAGCGCGGCTAGCGGGGGTGGAGATACGCAGTATTTT.

This clone appeared once. The CDR3 region is CASSSVSRETQYF. The CDR3 bases are TGCGCCAGCAGCTCCGTATCACGGGAGACCCAGTACTTC. The chain is built from TRBV5-1 and TRBJ2-5; D ambiguous. The germline gives CDR1 SGHRS, CDR2 YFSETQ. The length of the CDR3 is 13 residues. Trimming cost V 3 bases and J 5 bases, with 11 bases left between them.

This chain links TRBV10-1 with TRBJ2-7; D is ambiguous. This CDR3 is built from 13 residues. Trimming pared 8 bases from V and 3 bases from J, leaving 14 bases between. Germline assignment: CDR1 WNHNN and CDR2 SYGVQD (reference sequence). As DNA, the CDR3 is TGCGCCAGCGGCCAGGCTACTCTCTACGAGCAGTACTTC. Translation gives CASGQATLYEQYF.

J is TRBJ2-5 and V is TRBV30, with D possibly matching TRBD2 (5 bases). Trimming left V 2 bases short and J 1 base short, with 5 bases between. Germline-derived CDR1 and CDR2 are GTSNPN and SVGIG (reference sequence). CDR3 length equals 12 residues. CDR3 protein: CAWSRGQETQYF. CDR3 sequence (DNA): TGTGCCTGGAGTCGGGGCCAAGAGACCCAGTACTTC.

This clone occurred once. The chain couples TRBV18 to TRBJ1-2; 7 nucleotides line up with TRBD1. V lost 5 bases to trimming and J lost 6 bases; unmatched junction nucleotides: 6. The length of the CDR3 is 13 residues. Per germline, CDR1 KGHSH and CDR2 LQKENI. Written as DNA, the CDR3 is TGTGCCAGCTCAACGGACAGGACCGATGGCTACACCTTC. It yields the protein CASSTDRTDGYTF. Filled out from reference TRBV18 and TRBJ1-2, the complete variable domain reads NAGVMQNPRHLVRRRGQEARLRCSPMKGHSHVYWYRQLPEEGLKFMVYLQKENIIDESGMPKERFSAEFPKEGPSILRIQQVVRGDSAAYFCASSTDRTDGYTFGSGTRLTVV.

This clone was counted a single time. The V gene is TRBV5-1, the J gene TRBJ2-1; 9 bases are shared with TRBD2. After removal of 5 bases from V and 8 bases from J, the junction contained 11 bases not matched to a gene. CDR1 SGHRS and CDR2 YFSETQ come from the germline V gene. The CDR3 runs 15 residues. For the CDR3, the DNA is TGCGCCAGCAGATTAAAAGCGGGGGGCGTCGATGAGCAGTTCTTC. As protein: CASRLKAGGVDEQFF.

This sequence joins TRBV4-2 and TRBJ1-4; a possible D gene is TRBD1 (6 bases). V lost 1 base and J 6 bases, leaving 9 bases between the germline ends. This CDR3 spans 14 amino acids. CDR1 is LGHNA, CDR2 YNFKEQ, per germline. This CDR3 reads CASSQVGGDEKLFF. The CDR3 bases are TGTGCCAGCAGCCAAGTAGGGGGGGATGAAAAACTGTTTTTT.

The chain carries TRBV5-5 and TRBJ1-1; the D gene is possibly TRBD1 (5 bases). V dropped 5 bases and J dropped 6 bases, with 20 bases sitting between them. The CDR3 has 15 amino acids. Germline V gene sequence: CDR1 SGHKS, CDR2 YYEKEE (reference sequence). CDR3 loop: CASRPRQFDAAEAFF. The CDR3 bases are TGTGCCAGCAGACCCCGACAGTTCGACGCTGCTGAAGCTTTCTTT.

V usage is TRBV3-1 (or the pseudogene TRBV3-2) and J usage is TRBJ1-1; TRBD1 matches at 7 bases. The CDR3 loop spans 15 amino acids. The germline gives CDR1 LGHDT, CDR2 YNNKEL (reference sequence). The J segment lost 7 bases and the V segment lost 4 bases, leaving 12 bases of the junction unmatched. In nucleotides, the CDR3 is TGTGCCAGCAGCCGTGAGGGGACACGGGACAGTGAAGCTTTCTTT. Protein sequence: CASSREGTRDSEAFF.

The chain couples TRBV6-5 to TRBJ2-1, with TRBD2 matching 8 bases. V trimming: 1 base; J trimming: 6 bases; junction bases outside the gene matches: 8. This CDR3 comprises 16 residues. CDR1 and CDR2 from the germline V gene are MNHEY and SVGAGI. CDR3 amino acids: CASSYLRLATGNEQFF. The DNA for the CDR3 is TGTGCCAGCAGTTACTTAAGACTAGCGACTGGCAATGAGCAGTTCTTC.

The genes are TRBV7-9 and TRBJ1-4; D gene ambiguous. Germline values: CDR1 SEHNR, CDR2 FQNEAQ (reference sequence). The CDR3 totals 16 residues. The V end was cut by 7 bases, the J end by 2 bases, with 17 bases between. CDR3 protein: CASTLVMWATNEKLFF. The CDR3 DNA follows: TGTGCCAGCACCCTTGTTATGTGGGCCACTAATGAAAAACTGTTTTTT.

The genes are TRBV9 and TRBJ2-5; D is unclear. Germline CDR1 reads SGDLS; CDR2 reads YYNGEE. CDR3 length equals 13 residues. The germline V and J ends were trimmed by 0 bases and 2 bases, with 5 bases remaining between them. The CDR3 coding sequence is TGTGCCAGCAGCGTAGCTCCGCAAGAGACCCAGTACTTC. Its translation: CASSVAPQETQYF.

The rearrangement joins TRBV30 to TRBJ2-5; TRBD1 agrees at 11 bases. From germline, CDR1 is GTSNPN and CDR2 SVGIG (reference sequence). With V trimmed by 2 bases and J by 3 bases, 2 bases remained unmatched. CDR3 length: 14 residues. CDR3 in DNA: TGTGCCTGGAGTCGGGACAGGGGGGAAGAGACCCAGTACTTC. Translation gives CAWSRDRGEETQYF.

The genes are TRBV7-9 and TRBJ1-1; D is undetermined. V lost 5 bases, J lost 3 bases, and 10 bases lay in between. The CDR3 loop spans 13 amino acids. Germline CDR1 and CDR2: SEHNR and FQNEAQ (reference sequence). The CDR3 loop reads CASSTHRDTEAFF. The CDR3 nucleotides are TGTGCCAGCAGCACCCACAGAGACACTGAAGCTTTCTTT.

The V call is TRBV5-1, the J call TRBJ2-2, with D perhaps TRBD1 (5 bases). V was pared by 6 bases and J by 7 bases, with 16 bases between. This CDR3 is 14 amino acids long. Germline CDR1 and CDR2: SGHRS and YFSETQ. CDR3 bases: TGCGCCAGCACCATGGCGTGGGGCGGCGGGGAGCTGTTTTTT. It is translated as CASTMAWGGGELFF.

The rearrangement links TRBV2 to TRBJ1-4, with 7 bases identical to TRBD1. The CDR3 extends over 12 amino acids. CDR1 SNHLY and CDR2 FYNNEI come from the germline V gene. The J segment lost 7 bases and the V segment lost 7 bases, leaving 3 bases of the junction unmatched. The CDR3 sequence is CASNQGGEKLFF. The CDR3 coding sequence is TGTGCCAGCAACCAGGGGGGTGAAAAACTGTTTTTT.

The chain carries TRBV30 and TRBJ1-1; no firm D call. With 5 bases removed from V and 4 bases from J, the gap between germline ends came to 8 bases. The CDR3 has 11 residues. Germline assignment: CDR1 GTSNPN and CDR2 SVGIG (reference sequence). CDR3 coding DNA: TGTGCCTGGGCAGATTTCACTGAAGCTTTCTTT. It encodes CAWADFTEAFF.

V and J are TRBV5-1 and TRBJ2-1; 7 bases are a match to TRBD2. This CDR3 contains 15 residues. Trimming at V came to 3 bases and at J to 2 bases, leaving 5 bases not matched to a gene. Germline loops: CDR1 SGHRS, CDR2 YFSETQ. The CDR3 protein is CASSSTSDPYNEQFF. The CDR3 region has the DNA TGCGCCAGCAGCTCCACTAGCGACCCCTACAATGAGCAGTTCTTC.

CDR3 nucleotide sequence: TGTGCCAGCAGCTGGGACAGGGCGACTGAAGCTTTCTTT. Translating it yields CASSWDRATEAFF. The genes are TRBV5-4 and TRBJ1-1, with 9 bases that match TRBD1. Germline assignment: CDR1 SGHNT and CDR2 YYREEE (reference sequence). The CDR3 contains 13 residues. V shed 3 bases and J 5 bases; nucleotides not matched to a gene: 2.

The chain has TRBV10-3 and TRBJ2-1, with 9 bases fitting TRBD2. Germline V gives CDR1 ENHRY, CDR2 SYGVKD. Trimming at V came to 3 bases and at J to 10 bases, leaving 7 bases not matched to a gene. The CDR3 has 14 residues. The CDR3 here is CAISDQAGGWEQFF. In nucleotides, the CDR3 is TGTGCCATCAGTGACCAAGCGGGGGGCTGGGAGCAGTTCTTC.

The chain couples TRBV7-8 to TRBJ1-1, with TRBD1 identical over 9 bases. In germline, CDR1 is SGHVS, CDR2 FQNEAQ. There are 13 residues in the CDR3. Germline trimming cut 5 bases from V and 5 bases from J; bases unmatched to any gene: 3. The CDR3 sequence is CASSVGTGTEAFF. The CDR3, as DNA: TGTGCCAGCAGCGTAGGGACAGGGACTGAAGCTTTCTTT.

This clone was picked up a small number of times. The chain is built from TRBV30 and TRBJ1-6; 8 bases are a match to TRBD1. This CDR3 has 13 residues. V lost 0 bases and J lost 11; bases outside the gene matches: 3. Germline assignment: CDR1 GTSNPN and CDR2 SVGIG (reference sequence). CDR3 amino acids: CAWSVQGETPLHF. The CDR3 region has the DNA TGTGCCTGGAGTGTACAGGGGGAGACACCCCTCCACTTT.